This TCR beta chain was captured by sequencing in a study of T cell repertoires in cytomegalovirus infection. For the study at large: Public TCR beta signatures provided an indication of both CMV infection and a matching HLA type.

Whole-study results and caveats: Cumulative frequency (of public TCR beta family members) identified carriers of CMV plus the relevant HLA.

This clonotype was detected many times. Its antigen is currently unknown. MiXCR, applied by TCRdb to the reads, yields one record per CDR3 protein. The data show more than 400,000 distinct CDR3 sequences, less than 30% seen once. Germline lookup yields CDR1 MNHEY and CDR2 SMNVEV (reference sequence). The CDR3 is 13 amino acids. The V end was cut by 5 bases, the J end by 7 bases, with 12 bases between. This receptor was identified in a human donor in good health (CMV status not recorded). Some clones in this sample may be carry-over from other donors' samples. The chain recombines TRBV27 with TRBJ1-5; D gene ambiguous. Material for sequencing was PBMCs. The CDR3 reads CASSPSLRQPQHF. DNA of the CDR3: TGTGCCAGCAGTCCCTCCTTAAGGCAGCCCCAGCATTTT.